Presented here are 9 T cell receptor beta chains from one specimen sequenced in a study of T cell responses to AZD1222 COVID-19 vaccine. Profiled with immunoSEQ multiplex PCR; TCRdb holds only in-frame clones, not every one. The sample lists about 79,000 clones, about 92% occurring once. The specimen comprised peripheral blood, sampled on day 0 of MenACWY control vaccination. Every receptor here comes from an adult in good health.

The chain has TRBV27 and TRBJ1-5; D call uncertain. Trimming removed 2 bases at V and 6 bases at J, with 11 bases between. CDR3 length: 14 residues. CDR1 and CDR2 from the germline V gene are MNHEY and SMNVEV (reference sequence). The CDR3 DNA sequence: TGTGCCAGCAGTTTAAGGGTGGGTACTCAGCCCCAGCATTTT. It is translated as CASSLRVGTQPQHF.

The chain recombines TRBV6-1 with TRBJ2-5; 11 bases agree with TRBD2. Germline CDR1 reads MNHNS; CDR2 reads SASEGT. J gave up 2 bases and V 4 bases, and 6 bases lay outside the gene matches. This CDR3 comprises 16 residues. This CDR3 is CASSVNPSGGQETQYF. As DNA, the CDR3 is TGTGCCAGCAGTGTCAACCCTAGCGGGGGGCAAGAGACCCAGTACTTC.

A single count supports this clone. V usage is TRBV6-2 or TRBV6-3 and J usage is TRBJ1-5; 8 bases are a match to TRBD1. Germline V gene sequence: CDR1 MNHEY, CDR2 SVGEGT. The ends lost 2 bases at V and 8 bases at J; junction bases unmatched: 11. The CDR3 loop spans 16 amino acids. CDR3 DNA: TGTGCCAGCAGTTACCGGGACAGGTTTCTTGGTAAGCCCCAGCATTTT. Its translation: CASSYRDRFLGKPQHF.

The chain uses TRBV6-2 or TRBV6-3 and TRBJ1-2; D gene ambiguous. Per germline, CDR1 MNHEY and CDR2 SVGEGT. Deletions cut 2 bases from V and 8 bases from J, with 9 bases between. There are 12 residues in the CDR3. For the CDR3, the DNA is TGTGCCAGCAGTTACGGAACAGCCGGCTACACCTTC. It translates to CASSYGTAGYTF.

This chain connects TRBV14 to TRBJ2-2; a weak D match, TRBD2 (6 bases). Germline loops: CDR1 SGHDN, CDR2 FVKESK. Trimming shortened V by 1 base and J by 5 bases, and 11 bases separated the two germline ends. The CDR3 spans 15 residues. CDR3 bases: TGTGCCAGCAGCCAAGGTTCTGGGGGGACCGGGGAGCTGTTTTTT. It specifies CASSQGSGGTGELFF.

This chain joins TRBV5-8 and TRBJ1-2; D is undetermined. Germline loops: CDR1 SGHTS, CDR2 YDEGEE. The ends were cut back, 4 bases at V and 4 bases at J, with 11 bases in the middle. The length of the CDR3 is 13 residues. This chain's CDR3 is CASSPGRGYGYTF. The CDR3 DNA reads TGTGCCAGCAGCCCCGGACGTGGCTATGGCTACACCTTC.

The chain couples TRBV7-9 to TRBJ1-1; D possibly corresponds to TRBD1 (6 bases). Trimming left V 8 bases short and J 1 base short, with 14 bases between. Germline loops: CDR1 SEHNR, CDR2 FQNEAQ (reference sequence). CDR3 length: 14 residues. Here the CDR3 reads CASAISGANTEAFF. The CDR3 bases are TGTGCCAGCGCTATTTCAGGGGCGAACACTGAAGCTTTCTTT.

This chain links TRBV9 with TRBJ1-2; the D gene is possibly TRBD1 (6 bases). The ends were cut back, 1 base at V and 5 bases at J, with 6 bases in the middle. The germline V gene encodes CDR1 SGDLS and CDR2 YYNGEE. The CDR3 length is 12 residues. CDR3: CASSVQGYGYTF. The CDR3 DNA follows: TGTGCCAGCAGCGTACAGGGGTATGGCTACACCTTC.

The V and J genes are TRBV12-3 or TRBV12-4 and TRBJ2-3; D is uncertain. The CDR3 loop spans 13 amino acids. Trimming cost V 5 bases and J 3 bases, with 9 bases left between them. DNA of the CDR3: TGTGCCAGCAGTCCCCGACCTACAGATACGCAGTATTTT. Amino acids: CASSPRPTDTQYF.